The clone carrying this TCR beta chain appeared a few times. Per the study methods: Reference gene primer amplification gave nucleated cell count estimates. Clones were read by immunoSEQ multiplex PCR, and TCRdb kept only the in-frame ones, dropping some. V, J and clone size are those of that table, while D and trimming were read from the DNA. The sample yields 250,000 or so clones, approximately 80% seen once. This sample is part of a study of blood T cell repertoires in COVID-19. On the study more broadly: Whether acute or convalescent, the COVID-19 samples came from the United States, Italy and Spain.

CDR1 SEHNR and CDR2 FQNEAQ come from the germline V gene (reference sequence). This CDR3 has 13 residues. The V end lost 5 bases, the J end lost 3 bases, and 11 bases lay between the germline ends. The specimen was peripheral blood. The genes are TRBV7-9 and TRBJ2-7; D is uncertain. The receptor comes from a man between 40 and 49 years old who had recovered from COVID-19. CDR3: CASSLDINYEQYF. DNA for the CDR3: TGTGCCAGCAGCCTTGACATAAACTACGAGCAGTACTTC.